This T cell receptor beta chain was sequenced for a study of shared clonotypes between healthy human individuals. Across the whole study: Each donor's CD4 naive and CD4 memory cells filled three plates apiece, CD8 naive two, and CD8 memory one.

Positive CCR7 selection of CD45RO-negative cells yielded the naive CD8 cells, and terminally differentiated effector memory CD45RA+ cells were excluded. As processed by the authors: ImmunoSEQ output held junction-only sequences without quality scores, so filtering differed. The table came from immunoSEQ multiplex PCR; TCRdb's copy has only in-frame clones and leaves some out. That table supplies the V and J calls and clone size; D and trimming were determined from the DNA. The table includes about 2.1 million clones, 85% to 95% detected once. The sample consisted of naive CD8+ T cells from PBMCs. The origin of this receptor is a man aged 18 to 29 in good health. Some clones in this sample may be carry-over from other donors' samples.

The CDR3 spells CASSPAAGPSYEQYF. CDR3 DNA sequence: TGTGCCAGCAGTCCCGCTGCGGGCCCCTCCTACGAGCAGTACTTC. The chain couples TRBV27 to TRBJ2-7; possibly TRBD2 for D (5 bases). The CDR3 loop spans 15 amino acids. Looked up from germline, CDR1 is MNHEY and CDR2 is SMNVEV (reference sequence). V was trimmed by 5 bases and J by 0 bases, leaving 14 bases between them.